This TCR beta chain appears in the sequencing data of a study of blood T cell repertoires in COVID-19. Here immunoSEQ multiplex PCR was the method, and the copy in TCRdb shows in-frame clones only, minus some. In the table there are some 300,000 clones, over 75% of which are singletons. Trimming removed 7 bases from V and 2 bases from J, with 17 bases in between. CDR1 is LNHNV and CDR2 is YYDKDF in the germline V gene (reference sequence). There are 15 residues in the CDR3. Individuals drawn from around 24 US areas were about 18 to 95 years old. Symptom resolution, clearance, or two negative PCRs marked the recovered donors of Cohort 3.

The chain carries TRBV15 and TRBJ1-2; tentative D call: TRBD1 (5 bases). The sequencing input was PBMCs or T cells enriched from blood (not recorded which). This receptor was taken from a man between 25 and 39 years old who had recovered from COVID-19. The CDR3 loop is CATNPAGRGNYGYTF. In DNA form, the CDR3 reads TGTGCCACCAATCCAGCTGGACGGGGGAACTATGGCTACACCTTC.